This passage covers 20 T cell receptor beta chains from one sample sequenced in a study of early T cells in non-severe SARS-CoV-2 infection. TCRdb independently ran MiXCR on the 5' RACE reads; one entry per CDR3 protein. Of tens of thousands of distinct CDR3 sequences listed, about 12% are singletons. The sequencing sample was made of whole blood. These receptors originate from an adult who was a healthcare worker with PCR-confirmed SARS-CoV-2 infection or an uninfected control (not recorded which).

The chain joins TRBV11-2 to TRBJ2-3; 7 bases agree with TRBD1. CDR1 and CDR2 (germline): SGHAT, FQNNGV. V shed 5 bases, J shed 5 bases, and the junction held 10 bases outside the gene matches. This CDR3 is built from 15 residues. CDR3 coding DNA: TGTGCCAGCAGCCCGCAGGGACAGTCAATAGATACGCAGTATTTT. This translates into CASSPQGQSIDTQYF.

This clonotype was observed many times. The chain uses TRBV20-1 and TRBJ1-2; 8 bases agree with TRBD1. The CDR3 loop spans 13 amino acids. J was trimmed by 6 bases and V by 0 bases; bases with no gene match: 3. Germline V gene sequence: CDR1 DFQATT, CDR2 SNEGSKA (reference sequence). In DNA form, the CDR3 reads TGCAGTGCTAGAGATCTGACAGGGGATGGCTACACCTTC. Encoded protein: CSARDLTGDGYTF.

V is TRBV18 and J is TRBJ2-7; 10 bases are a match to TRBD2. V shed 4 bases, J shed 1 base, and the junction held 7 bases outside the gene matches. The CDR3 loop spans 16 amino acids. Germline assignment: CDR1 KGHSH and CDR2 LQKENI. CDR3 bases: TGTGCCAGCTCACAAATTACTAGCGGGGTATCCTACGAGCAGTACTTC. This encodes CASSQITSGVSYEQYF.

The chain couples TRBV29-1 to TRBJ2-3, with 9 bases that match TRBD1. The germline gives CDR1 SQVTM, CDR2 ANQGSEA. The CDR3 totals 14 residues. The J segment lost 5 bases and the V segment lost 2 bases, leaving 5 bases of the junction unmatched. The CDR3 is CSVELLDRGDTQYF. The DNA of the CDR3 is TGCAGCGTTGAACTCCTGGACAGGGGAGATACGCAGTATTTT.

This clonotype was recorded a few times. The rearrangement links TRBV30 to TRBJ2-1, with 10 positions matching TRBD2. The length of the CDR3 is 17 residues. V shed 0 bases and J 5 bases; nucleotides not matched to a gene: 10. Germline CDR1 GTSNPN, CDR2 SVGIG (reference sequence). This CDR3 is CAWSVFRLAGVDNEQFF. In DNA, the CDR3 is TGTGCCTGGAGTGTATTTCGTCTAGCGGGAGTAGACAATGAGCAGTTCTTC.

The V and J genes are TRBV29-1 and TRBJ1-1; D unresolved. The CDR3 is 14 amino acids. V shed 8 bases and J shed 0 bases, with 16 bases lying between them. Germline CDR1 SQVTM, CDR2 ANQGSEA. In DNA form, the CDR3 reads TGCAGCTGCGGAGGAGGGTACATGAACACTGAAGCTTTCTTT. Encoded protein: CSCGGGYMNTEAFF.

As regards this clonotype: A junction end diverges from the germline sequence, so it may reflect a read error. The rearrangement joins TRBV18 to TRBJ1-3; possible D gene TRBD1, 5 bases. Germline CDR1 is KGHSH and CDR2 is LQKENI. The CDR3 totals 15 residues. DNA of the CDR3: TGTGCCAGCTCCTTCGACAGAACCTCTGAAAACACCATATATTTT. The encoded protein is CASSFDRTSENTIYF.

This clonotype has just a few counts. The chain has TRBV29-1 and TRBJ2-7; TRBD1 matches 7 bases. Germline V gene sequence: CDR1 SQVTM, CDR2 ANQGSEA. Unmatched junction bases numbered 0, after V lost 1 base and J lost 3 bases. The length of the CDR3 is 12 residues. CDR3 sequence (DNA): TGCAGCGTTGAAGCAGGGGGCTACGAGCAGTACTTC. It encodes CSVEAGGYEQYF.

V gene TRBV7-2 combines with J gene TRBJ2-5, with 9 bases that match TRBD1. Germline V lookup: CDR1 SGHTA, CDR2 FQGNSA. The CDR3 covers 16 residues. V was pared by 2 bases and J by 5 bases, with 9 bases of the junction left unmatched. The CDR3 nucleotides are TGTGCCAGCAGCTTACCCACAGGGGGCTGGTTGGAGACCCAGTACTTC. Its translation is CASSLPTGGWLETQYF.

This clonotype came up many times. The chain employs TRBV20-1 and TRBJ1-1; TRBD1 might be the D (6 bases). The V and J ends lost 0 bases and 0 bases respectively, with 11 bases between them. Looked up from germline, CDR1 is DFQATT and CDR2 is SNEGSKA (reference sequence). This CDR3 contains 15 residues. CDR3 amino acids: CSARDFRTVNTEAFF. The DNA of the CDR3 is TGCAGTGCTAGAGATTTTAGGACAGTGAACACTGAAGCTTTCTTT.

The CDR3 here is CASSGDGPYNEQFF. The CDR3 bases are TGCGCCAGCAGCGGGGACGGACCCTACAATGAGCAGTTCTTC. The rearrangement uses TRBV5-1 and TRBJ2-1; D is possibly TRBD1 or TRBD2 (5 bases each). The CDR3 spans 14 residues. Germline V CDR1 and CDR2: SGHRS, YFSETQ. V was trimmed by 4 bases and J by 2 bases, leaving 10 bases between them.

Points on this clonotype: The junction departs from germline at one end; a sequencing error may be responsible. The CDR3, as DNA: TGTGCCAGCAGCTTGGGACTCCGAACCGGCTCCTACGATGAGCAGTTCTTC. It translates to CASSLGLRTGSYDEQFF. The J gene is TRBJ2-1, the V gene TRBV7-9, with D possibly being TRBD2 (6 bases). Germline CDR1 SEHNR, CDR2 FQNEAQ (reference sequence). The CDR3 extends over 17 amino acids.

This clonotype was counted between two and nine times. This chain connects TRBV5-1 to TRBJ2-1, with 9 positions matching TRBD2. J gave up 7 bases and V 5 bases, and 7 bases lay outside the gene matches. CDR1 and CDR2 from the germline V gene are SGHRS and YFSETQ. The CDR3 is made up of 14 amino acids. The CDR3 is CASRREGAENEQFF. In DNA form, the CDR3 reads TGCGCCAGCAGGCGGGAGGGCGCGGAAAATGAGCAGTTCTTC. Full variable domain (outside the CDR3, taken from reference TRBV5-1 and TRBJ2-1): KAGVTQTPRYLIKTRGQQVTLSCSPISGHRSVSWYQQTPGQGLQFLFEYFSETQRNKGNFPGRFSGRQFSNSRSEMNVSTLELGDSALYLCASRREGAENEQFFGPGTRLTVL.

This clonotype showed up many times. The CDR3 DNA is TGTGCCTGGAGTCTCGGACGGTCGGCGGCTTTCTTT. Protein product: CAWSLGRSAAFF. The chain links TRBV30 to TRBJ1-1; D ambiguous. Between the trimmed V and J ends, which lost 2 bases and 11 bases, there was a span of 15 bases. The CDR3 is made up of 12 amino acids. Germline CDR1 GTSNPN, CDR2 SVGIG (reference sequence).

The table lists this clonotype with a few counts. V is TRBV14 and J is TRBJ2-2; D not resolved. CDR1 is SGHDN, CDR2 FVKESK, per germline. Trimming shortened V by 0 bases and J by 3 bases, and 8 bases separated the two germline ends. This CDR3 has 15 amino acids. CDR3: CASSQDLVDTGELFF. DNA for the CDR3: TGTGCCAGCAGCCAAGACCTAGTTGACACCGGGGAGCTGTTTTTT.

Ten or more counts support this clonotype. This chain connects TRBV20-1 to TRBJ1-2; D gene ambiguous. The CDR3 runs to 12 residues. Germline V gene sequence: CDR1 DFQATT, CDR2 SNEGSKA (reference sequence). Trimming removed 7 bases from V and 3 bases from J, with 12 bases in between. CDR3 bases: TGCAGTGTCTACAGCAACTACTATGGCTACACCTTC. Translation gives CSVYSNYYGYTF.

This chain connects TRBV2 to TRBJ2-7; no firm D call. The CDR3 contains 11 residues. The V gene lost 7 bases and the J gene lost 1 base, with 5 bases spanning the gap. Looked up from germline, CDR1 is SNHLY and CDR2 is FYNNEI. The CDR3 sequence: CASTGSYEQYF. The CDR3 DNA is TGTGCCAGCACTGGGTCCTACGAGCAGTACTTC.

J is TRBJ2-1 and V is TRBV2; no clear D. CDR1 SNHLY and CDR2 FYNNEI come from the germline V gene. V was shortened by 3 bases and J by 10 bases, with 13 bases between the two germline ends. There are 13 residues in the CDR3. The DNA of the CDR3 is TGTGCCAGCAGTGAGGTAGCTTTAGGAGAGCAGTTCTTC. Its protein is CASSEVALGEQFF. The full variable domain, completed using reference TRBV2 and TRBJ2-1, is EPEVTQTPSHQVTQMGQEVILRCVPISNHLYFYWYRQILGQKVEFLVSFYNNEISEKSEIFDDQFSVERPDGSNFTLKIRSTKLEDSAMYFCASSEVALGEQFFGPGTRLTVL.

This clonotype was counted ten times or more. This chain connects TRBV21-1 to TRBJ1-1. TRBV21-1 is designated a pseudogene. CDR3 size: 14 residues. CDR3 sequence (DNA): TGTGCCAGCAGCAAAGGGAGGGCGAACACTGAAGCTTTCTTT. Its protein is CASSKGRANTEAFF.

The chain employs TRBV2 and TRBJ1-1; 8 nucleotides line up with TRBD1. The germline V gene encodes CDR1 SNHLY and CDR2 FYNNEI. Unmatched junction bases numbered 6, after V lost 3 bases and J lost 0 bases. This CDR3 spans 16 amino acids. CDR3 coding DNA: TGTGCCAGCAGTGATCGACCAGGGGGCATGAACACTGAAGCTTTCTTT. Translation: CASSDRPGGMNTEAFF.